The 14 T cell receptor beta chains reported below all come from one sample, sequenced in a study of cytomegalovirus exposure and HLA in healthy donors. The PCR was carried out with 60 Vbeta primers and 13 Jbeta primers. Clones were read by immunoSEQ multiplex PCR, and TCRdb kept only the in-frame ones, dropping some. Here the sample spans some 210,000 clones, roughly 73% being singletons. The sequencing input was PBMCs. The origin of the receptors is a woman aged 25 to 39 in good health and CMV-seropositive.

Regarding this clone: Other DNA sequences in this specimen translate into the identical CDR3. The V call is TRBV7-2, the J call TRBJ2-7; tentative D call: TRBD1 (5 bases). This CDR3 has 17 residues. CDR1 is SGHTA and CDR2 is FQGNSA in the germline V gene. The germline V and J ends were trimmed by 0 bases and 0 bases, with 15 bases remaining between them. CDR3 nucleotide sequence: TGTGCCAGCAGCTTAGCGGGTAGGGGCATTGGCTCCTACGAGCAGTACTTC. This encodes CASSLAGRGIGSYEQYF.

This rearrangement joins TRBV6-5 to TRBJ1-1, with TRBD1 as a possible D gene (5 bases). Germline CDR1 is MNHEY and CDR2 is SVGAGI. Deletions cut 6 bases from V and 4 bases from J, with 12 bases between. This CDR3 is 13 amino acids long. The CDR3 nucleotides read TGTGCCAGCAGAGACAGAAGGGCCACTGAAGCTTTCTTT. It is translated as CASRDRRATEAFF.

This clone was recorded a few times. J is TRBJ2-3 and V is TRBV5-1, with 10 bases matching TRBD1. The CDR3 consists of 15 residues. Germline V CDR1 and CDR2: SGHRS, YFSETQ. The V and J ends lost 4 bases and 4 bases, in that order; junction bases with no gene match: 6. This CDR3 is CASSLGQGRADTQYF. The CDR3, as DNA: TGCGCCAGCAGCCTGGGACAGGGGAGGGCAGATACGCAGTATTTT.

The rearrangement uses TRBV5-6 and TRBJ2-3; TRBD1 matches 9 bases. Germline CDR1 and CDR2: SGHDT and YYEEEE. The CDR3 is 18 residues long. Germline trimming cut 4 bases from V and 2 bases from J; bases unmatched to any gene: 14. CDR3 region: CASSPPSRDRDYTDTQYF. CDR3 DNA: TGTGCCAGCAGCCCGCCGTCCCGGGACAGGGATTACACAGATACGCAGTATTTT.

The rearrangement joins TRBV7-8 to TRBJ1-2, with D possibly being TRBD1 (5 bases). The CDR3 consists of 14 residues. CDR1 SGHVS and CDR2 FQNEAQ come from the germline V gene. The V and J ends lost 4 bases and 5 bases respectively, with 14 bases between them. This chain's CDR3 is CASSSNPGYYGYTF. CDR3 bases: TGTGCCAGCAGCTCAAACCCAGGGTATTATGGCTACACCTTC.

The V gene is TRBV10-3, the J gene TRBJ2-1; TRBD1 matches at 7 bases. The CDR3 extends over 20 amino acids. Germline-derived CDR1 and CDR2 are ENHRY and SYGVKD. Unmatched junction bases numbered 20, after V lost 6 bases and J lost 0 bases. The CDR3 reads CAISDGQGNRGRSSYNEQFF. CDR3 coding DNA: TGTGCCATCAGCGATGGGCAAGGAAACAGGGGCCGAAGCTCCTACAATGAGCAGTTCTTC.

The V call is TRBV20-1, the J call TRBJ2-1; D remains unclear. Germline V lookup: CDR1 DFQATT, CDR2 SNEGSKA (reference sequence). CDR3 size: 11 residues. The CDR3 region is CSCPSYNEQFF. The CDR3 DNA reads as TGCTCCTGTCCGTCCTACAATGAGCAGTTCTTC.

V and J are TRBV5-4 and TRBJ2-3; D possibly corresponds to TRBD1 (6 bases). Trimming stripped 4 bases from V and 0 bases from J, with 15 bases between. The CDR3 totals 16 residues. The germline gives CDR1 SGHNT, CDR2 YYREEE (reference sequence). The CDR3 sequence: CASSQGQLRSTDTQYF. In DNA form, the CDR3 reads TGTGCCAGCAGCCAGGGACAACTTCGTAGCACAGATACGCAGTATTTT. Based on the CDR3 plus reference TRBV5-4 and TRBJ2-3, the full variable domain is ETGVTQSPTHLIKTRGQQVTLRCSSQSGHNTVSWYQQALGQGPQFIFQYYREEENGRGNFPPRFSGLQFPNYSSELNVNALELDDSALYLCASSQGQLRSTDTQYFGPGTRLTVL.

This chain links TRBV14 with TRBJ1-1, with D possibly matching TRBD1 (6 bases). The V and J ends lost 2 bases and 4 bases respectively, with 17 bases between them. Germline V gene lookup returns CDR1 SGHDN and CDR2 FVKESK. CDR3 size: 16 residues. CDR3: CASSQRGPGVGTEAFF. In DNA, the CDR3 is TGTGCCAGCAGCCAAAGGGGCCCAGGGGTAGGCACTGAAGCTTTCTTT.

This clone was seen a few times. The same CDR3 can be traced to other DNA sequences in this sample. The chain links TRBV5-1 to TRBJ2-2, with 8 bases lining up with TRBD2. V lost 0 bases and J lost 5; bases outside the gene matches: 6. The CDR3 loop spans 16 amino acids. CDR1 and CDR2 from the germline V gene are SGHRS and YFSETQ. The CDR3 coding sequence is TGCGCCAGCAGCTTGGAATCGGGAGGGACAACCGGGGAGCTGTTTTTT. This sequence encodes CASSLESGGTTGELFF.

The rearrangement uses TRBV28 and TRBJ2-3; TRBD2 might be the D (6 bases). The V end lost 5 bases, the J end lost 5 bases, and 20 bases lay between the germline ends. The CDR3 is made up of 16 amino acids. Germline lookup yields CDR1 MDHEN and CDR2 SYDVKM. CDR3 region: CASSPRRLVTKDTQYF. In nucleotides, the CDR3 is TGTGCCAGCAGTCCCCGCAGACTAGTTACTAAAGATACGCAGTATTTT.

J is TRBJ2-7 and V is TRBV20-1, with 7 bases fitting TRBD2. The CDR3 is 11 residues long. CDR1 is DFQATT, CDR2 SNEGSKA, per germline (reference sequence). Germline trimming cut 0 bases from V and 12 bases from J; bases unmatched to any gene: 5. The CDR3 DNA is TGCAGTGCTAGAGAAGGTGGGGGGGGGTACTTC. This sequence encodes CSAREGGGGYF.

The CDR3 spells CASSLVGTGGATGELFF. Written as DNA, the CDR3 is TGTGCCAGCAGCTTAGTAGGGACAGGGGGCGCGACCGGGGAGCTGTTTTTT. This chain connects TRBV7-8 to TRBJ2-2; 12 bases are a match to TRBD1. The ends lost 1 base at V and 5 bases at J; junction bases unmatched: 5. The length of the CDR3 is 17 residues. CDR1 SGHVS and CDR2 FQNEAQ come from the germline V gene.

The DNA of the CDR3 is TGTGCCAGCAGTTTCCTAGCGGGAGGACGAGGATCCTACAATGAGCAGTTCTTC. As protein: CASSFLAGGRGSYNEQFF. The chain recombines TRBV28 with TRBJ2-1, with 11 bases lining up with TRBD2. V shed 3 bases and J 1 base; nucleotides not matched to a gene: 8. The CDR3 spans 18 residues. In germline, CDR1 is MDHEN, CDR2 SYDVKM.